One and the same sample provided the 23 T cell receptor beta chains below, sequenced in a study of CD8 T cells in Susac syndrome (dated by TCRdb to between 2017 and 2020). The library relied on the immunoSEQ multiplex PCR assay. RNA was extracted with the RNeasy kit and about 0.5 to 1 ug was reverse transcribed using random hexamers. TCRdb redid the processing of the public reads, applying fastp at Q25 and MiXCR, and retained in-frame beta chains. Under each unique CDR3 protein, matching rows form one entry showing the most common genes and DNA. Counted in this sample were some 180,000 distinct CDR3 sequences; about 93% of them appeared once. The ten biggest clones cover approximately 0.099% of the sample. Specimen: CD4+ T cells from PBMCs. Source of these receptors: a human donor with Susac syndrome.

The rearrangement joins TRBV4-1 to TRBJ1-2; D possibly corresponds to TRBD1 (5 bases). The CDR3 is made up of 14 amino acids. Germline V gene data show CDR1 as MGHRA and CDR2 as YSYEKL. V lost 1 base and J lost 4, with 10 bases in between. The CDR3 DNA follows: TGCGCCAGCAGCCAAGCTGGGAGGGGCTATGGCTACACCTTC. Its protein is CASSQAGRGYGYTF.

The genes are TRBV6-2 or TRBV6-3 and TRBJ2-7; D gene uncertain. Germline CDR1 MNHEY, CDR2 SVGEGT. Between the trimmed V and J ends, which lost 1 base and 1 base, there was a span of 8 bases. The CDR3 spans 14 residues. The CDR3 loop is CASSYYRPSYEQYF. CDR3 DNA: TGTGCCAGCAGTTACTATCGGCCGTCCTACGAGCAGTACTTC.

This chain links TRBV2 with TRBJ2-1, with D possibly being TRBD2 (6 bases). The CDR3 consists of 15 residues. In germline, CDR1 is SNHLY, CDR2 FYNNEI. The ends were cut back, 0 bases at V and 0 bases at J, with 6 bases in the middle. DNA of the CDR3: TGTGCCAGCAGTGAAGCGGGAGGCTCCTACAATGAGCAGTTCTTC. This codes for CASSEAGGSYNEQFF.

The V call is TRBV5-1, the J call TRBJ2-7; 14 bases map to TRBD2. V dropped 0 bases and J dropped 3; count of bases not matched to a gene: 2. Per the germline V gene, CDR1 is SGHRS and CDR2 is YFSETQ. This CDR3 is built from 16 residues. CDR3 coding DNA: TGCGCCAGCAGCTTGGCCGGACTAGCGGGGGGCTACGAGCAGTACTTC. This gives the protein CASSLAGLAGGYEQYF.

This clonotype was seen a single time. V gene TRBV12-3 or TRBV12-4 combines with J gene TRBJ2-5; 8 bases match TRBD1. J lost 2 bases, V lost 5 bases, and 10 bases had no gene match. The CDR3 spans 16 residues. The CDR3 loop reads CASSPGTGMGQETQYF. The CDR3, as DNA: TGTGCCAGCAGTCCCGGGACAGGTATGGGGCAAGAGACCCAGTACTTC.

The chain is built from TRBV9 and TRBJ1-2; D unclear. V was cut by 3 bases and J by 1 base, with 7 bases left in between. The germline V gene has CDR1 SGDLS and CDR2 YYNGEE. The CDR3 is 13 amino acids. The CDR3 reads CASSDGDNYGYTF. CDR3 DNA: TGTGCCAGCAGCGACGGGGATAACTATGGCTACACCTTC.

This rearrangement joins TRBV7-9 to TRBJ2-1; D may be TRBD1 or TRBD2 (5 bases each). Trimming removed 8 bases at V and 7 bases at J, with 12 bases between. This CDR3 contains 12 residues. The germline V gene has CDR1 SEHNR and CDR2 FQNEAQ (reference sequence). CDR3 amino acids: CASVSRENEQFF. CDR3 bases: TGTGCCAGCGTGTCCAGGGAGAATGAGCAGTTCTTC. Complete variable domain (other parts from reference TRBV7-9 and TRBJ2-1): DTGVSQNPRHKITKRGQNVTFRCDPISEHNRLYWYRQTLGQGPEFLTYFQNEAQLEKSRLLSDRFSAERPKGSFSTLEIQRTEQGDSAMYLCASVSRENEQFFGPGTRLTVL.

This chain uses TRBV3-1 with TRBJ1-1; D remains ambiguous. Deletions cut 3 bases from V and 1 base from J, with 9 bases between. CDR1 LGHDT and CDR2 YNNKEL come from the germline V gene (reference sequence). The CDR3 extends over 14 amino acids. The CDR3 sequence is CASSHLGGNTEAFF. CDR3 nucleotide sequence: TGTGCCAGCAGCCATTTAGGAGGGAACACTGAAGCTTTCTTT.

The chain is built from TRBV27 and TRBJ2-1; weak D call: TRBD2 (5 bases). The CDR3 extends over 18 amino acids. V was cut by 4 bases and J by 0 bases, with 19 bases left in between. Per germline, CDR1 MNHEY and CDR2 SMNVEV (reference sequence). CDR3 in amino acids: CASSSTDLRRSSYNEQFF. In DNA form, the CDR3 reads TGTGCCAGCAGTTCCACGGACTTGAGGAGGAGCTCCTACAATGAGCAGTTCTTC.

The DNA of the CDR3 is TGTGCCAGCAGGCCGCGCGCATACAGGGTTACCTCCTACGAGCAGTACTTC. Translating gives CASRPRAYRVTSYEQYF. J is TRBJ2-7 and V is TRBV28; perhaps TRBD1 as D (6 bases). Looked up from germline, CDR1 is MDHEN and CDR2 is SYDVKM. The CDR3 has 17 residues. V lost 6 bases and J 0 bases, leaving 21 bases between the germline ends.

The chain joins TRBV20-1 to TRBJ2-3; TRBD2 is a possible D gene (7 bases). Trimming pared 6 bases from V and 1 base from J, leaving 23 bases between. CDR1 and CDR2 from the germline V gene are DFQATT and SNEGSKA (reference sequence). The CDR3 has 17 residues. The CDR3 loop is CSALLGGDTLRTDTQYF. The CDR3 nucleotides are TGCAGTGCGCTACTGGGGGGGGACACTCTACGCACAGATACGCAGTATTTT.

The rearrangement joins TRBV20-1 to TRBJ2-1; 8 bases map to TRBD2. After removal of 2 bases from V and 3 bases from J, the junction contained 9 bases not matched to a gene. The germline V gene has CDR1 DFQATT and CDR2 SNEGSKA (reference sequence). This CDR3 is built from 16 residues. The CDR3 bases are TGCAGTGCTAGACCCTTAGCGGGATTGATCTACAATGAGCAGTTCTTC. This sequence encodes CSARPLAGLIYNEQFF.

This clonotype has just a few counts. The rearrangement uses TRBV20-1 and TRBJ2-1, with TRBD1 as a possible D gene (6 bases). Looked up from germline, CDR1 is DFQATT and CDR2 is SNEGSKA (reference sequence). Trimming stripped 1 base from V and 0 bases from J, with 13 bases between. CDR3 size: 16 residues. The CDR3 bases are TGCAGTGCTAGAGGCCTAAGGGGGAGCTCCTACAATGAGCAGTTCTTC. Its protein is CSARGLRGSSYNEQFF.

This sequence joins TRBV4-1 and TRBJ1-2; no clear D gene. This CDR3 contains 19 residues. CDR1 is MGHRA and CDR2 is YSYEKL in the germline V gene. Between the trimmed V and J ends, which lost 1 base and 8 bases, there was a span of 29 bases. Here the CDR3 reads CASSQVFSSPSQRSVGYTF. The CDR3 nucleotides read TGCGCCAGCAGCCAAGTATTTAGTTCGCCGAGCCAAAGATCTGTAGGCTACACCTTC.

The CDR3 is CASSQCKGWLMGGDEKLFF. The CDR3 region has the DNA TGCGCCAGCAGTCAATGCAAGGGCTGGCTTATGGGGGGGGATGAAAAACTGTTTTTT. The rearrangement links TRBV23-1 to TRBJ1-4, with D perhaps matching TRBD1 (5 bases). TRBV23-1 is given ORF status, its function remaining uncertain. V was shortened by 1 base and J by 6 bases, with 24 bases between the two germline ends. CDR3 length: 19 amino acids.

The chain couples TRBV12-3 or TRBV12-4 to TRBJ2-2; D is uncertain. CDR3 length: 11 residues. V was trimmed by 3 bases and J by 6 bases, leaving 2 bases between them. The CDR3 loop is CASSFAGELFF. In DNA, the CDR3 is TGTGCCAGCAGTTTTGCCGGGGAGCTGTTTTTT.

The gene calls are TRBV20-1 and TRBJ2-5; 11 nucleotides match TRBD1. CDR1 and CDR2 (germline): DFQATT, SNEGSKA (reference sequence). The CDR3 consists of 14 residues. J gave up 5 bases and V 3 bases, and 5 bases lay outside the gene matches. CDR3 loop: CSARRGQGVETQYF. CDR3 DNA sequence: TGCAGTGCTAGGCGGGGACAGGGGGTGGAGACCCAGTACTTC.

The V call is TRBV29-1, the J call TRBJ1-2; D may be TRBD1 (6 bases). CDR1 and CDR2 from the germline V gene are SQVTM and ANQGSEA. V was pared by 3 bases and J by 6 bases, with 17 bases between. This CDR3 region has 14 residues. Here the CDR3 DNA reads TGCAGCGTTGATCGAAAGGGGGGGCGTAATGGCTACACCTTC. Translation: CSVDRKGGRNGYTF.

The chain combines TRBV12-3 or TRBV12-4 with TRBJ2-3, with D tentatively TRBD2 (6 bases). The CDR3 is 16 residues long. Trimming removed 5 bases from V and 2 bases from J, with 17 bases in between. Here the CDR3 reads CASSPRSGRPTDTQYF. The CDR3 DNA reads as TGTGCCAGCAGTCCCCGATCAGGGAGGCCCACAGATACGCAGTATTTT.

In DNA form, the CDR3 reads TGCGCCAGCAGCTTGGGGATTCAAGAGACCCAGTACTTC. Protein sequence: CASSLGIQETQYF. The V call is TRBV5-1, the J call TRBJ2-5; D remains ambiguous. Germline V gene sequence: CDR1 SGHRS, CDR2 YFSETQ. Trimming cost V 0 bases and J 2 bases, with 5 bases left between them. The CDR3 is 13 amino acids. Full variable domain (missing parts from reference TRBV5-1 and TRBJ2-5): KAGVTQTPRYLIKTRGQQVTLSCSPISGHRSVSWYQQTPGQGLQFLFEYFSETQRNKGNFPGRFSGRQFSNSRSEMNVSTLELGDSALYLCASSLGIQETQYFGPGTRLLVL.

This chain links TRBV7-2 with TRBJ2-2; the D is unclear. Germline V gene sequence: CDR1 SGHTA, CDR2 FQGNSA. The CDR3 totals 14 residues. Between the trimmed V and J ends, which lost 3 bases and 4 bases, there was a span of 9 bases. The CDR3 nucleotides read TGTGCCAGCAGCTTCTCTTCTTCCACCGGGGAGCTGTTTTTT. Amino acid sequence: CASSFSSSTGELFF.

V gene TRBV2 combines with J gene TRBJ1-2; the D is unclear. The ends were cut back, 3 bases at V and 1 base at J, with 6 bases in the middle. The germline CDR1 and CDR2 sequences are SNHLY and FYNNEI. The CDR3 runs to 13 residues. Written as DNA, the CDR3 is TGTGCCAGCAGTGAGCCGTTTAACTATGGCTACACCTTC. This codes for CASSEPFNYGYTF. Full variable domain (missing parts from reference TRBV2 and TRBJ1-2): EPEVTQTPSHQVTQMGQEVILRCVPISNHLYFYWYRQILGQKVEFLVSFYNNEISEKSEIFDDQFSVERPDGSNFTLKIRSTKLEDSAMYFCASSEPFNYGYTFGSGTRLTVV.

This chain uses TRBV20-1 with TRBJ1-2; 8 nucleotides align to TRBD1. CDR3 length: 14 residues. In germline, CDR1 is DFQATT, CDR2 SNEGSKA (reference sequence). The ends lost 2 bases at V and 4 bases at J; junction bases unmatched: 6. The CDR3 loop is CSARPDRAGYGYTF. In DNA, the CDR3 is TGCAGTGCTAGACCGGACAGGGCAGGCTATGGCTACACCTTC.